A selection of T cell receptor beta chains follows, all from one sample in a study of blood T cell repertoires in COVID-19. Sequencing used immunoSEQ multiplex PCR; TCRdb keeps in-frame clones, though not all of them. This sample has about 390,000 clones, with around 87% found just once. Sequencing input: peripheral blood. These receptors came from a woman aged 55-69 years with COVID-19, enrolled during active disease. CDR3s leave out the opening cysteine and the closing phenylalanine or tryptophan. Fields, in order: V gene, CDR3 protein.

TRBV5-4 | ASSQRDRVGYT
TRBV3-1/TRBV3-2 | ASRATGEYSPLH
TRBV4-2 | ASSQVGGPGYT
TRBV29-1 | SVEQADDDGYT
TRBV6-6 | ASSLEGGLAVSYNEQF
TRBV9 | ASSGGRDRGYEQY
TRBV7-8 | ASSLSGDNSPLH
TRBV5-1 | ASRTGTVNSPLH
TRBV18 | ASSPDSEEQY
TRBV7-9 | ASSLVAPAAEAF
TRBV19 | ASTQTGGTDTQY
TRBV5-6 | ASSRPLAGVRNEQF
TRBV25-1 | ASRPTGPLNTQY
TRBV9 | ASSAGLAGDQETQY
TRBV3-1/TRBV3-2 | ASSPQGGTEAF
TRBV19 | ASSISWTSDTQY
TRBV2 | ASSEGGNQPQH